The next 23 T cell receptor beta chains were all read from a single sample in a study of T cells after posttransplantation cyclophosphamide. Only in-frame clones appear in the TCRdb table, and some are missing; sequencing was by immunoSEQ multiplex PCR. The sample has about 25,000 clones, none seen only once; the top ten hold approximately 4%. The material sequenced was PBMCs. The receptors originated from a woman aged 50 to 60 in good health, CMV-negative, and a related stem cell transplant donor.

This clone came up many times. The DNA of the CDR3 is TGTGCCAGCAGCTTTTACAGGGGTAATACTGAAGCTTTCTTT. It is translated as CASSFYRGNTEAFF. The rearrangement joins TRBV5-5 to TRBJ1-1; TRBD1 agrees at 7 bases. CDR3 length: 14 residues. V shed 2 bases and J 5 bases; nucleotides not matched to a gene: 6. The germline V gene encodes CDR1 SGHKS and CDR2 YYEKEE (reference sequence).

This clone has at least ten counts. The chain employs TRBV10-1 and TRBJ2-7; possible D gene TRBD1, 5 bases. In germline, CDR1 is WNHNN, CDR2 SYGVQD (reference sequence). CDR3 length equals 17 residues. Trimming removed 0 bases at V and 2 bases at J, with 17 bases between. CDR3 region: CASSESRYRSWAYEQYF. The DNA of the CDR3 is TGCGCCAGCAGTGAGTCGAGGTACAGGTCGTGGGCCTACGAGCAGTACTTC.

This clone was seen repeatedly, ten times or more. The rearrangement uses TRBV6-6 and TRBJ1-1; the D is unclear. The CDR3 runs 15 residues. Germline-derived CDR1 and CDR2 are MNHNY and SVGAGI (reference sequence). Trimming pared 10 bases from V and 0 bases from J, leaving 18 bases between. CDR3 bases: TGTGCCACCAAACCCAGGAAGCTCATGAACACTGAAGCTTTCTTT. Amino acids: CATKPRKLMNTEAFF.

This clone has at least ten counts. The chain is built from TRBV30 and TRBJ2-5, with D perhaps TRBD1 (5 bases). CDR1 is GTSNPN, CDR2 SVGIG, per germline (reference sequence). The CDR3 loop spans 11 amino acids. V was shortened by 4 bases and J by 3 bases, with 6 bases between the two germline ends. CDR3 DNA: TGTGCCTGGACCAGGGAAGAGACCCAGTACTTC. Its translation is CAWTREETQYF. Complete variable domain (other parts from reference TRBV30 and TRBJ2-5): SQTIHQWPATLVQPVGSPLSLECTVEGTSNPNLYWYRQAAGRGLQLLFYSVGIGQISSEVPQNLSASRPQDRQFILSSKKLLLSDSGFYLCAWTREETQYFGPGTRLLVL.

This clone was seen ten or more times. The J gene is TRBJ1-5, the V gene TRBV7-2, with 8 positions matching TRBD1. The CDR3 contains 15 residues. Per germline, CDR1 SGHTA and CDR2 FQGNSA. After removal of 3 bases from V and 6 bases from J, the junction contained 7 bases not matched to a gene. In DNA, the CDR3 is TGTGCCAGCAGCTTGGATGACAGGGGCGGTCAGCCCCAGCATTTT. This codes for CASSLDDRGGQPQHF. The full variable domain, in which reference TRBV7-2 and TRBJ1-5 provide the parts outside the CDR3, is GAGVSQSPSNKVTEKGKDVELRCDPISGHTALYWYRQSLGQGLEFLIYFQGNSAPDKSGLPSDRFSAERTGGSVSTLTIQRTQQEDSAVYLCASSLDDRGGQPQHFGDGTRLSIL.

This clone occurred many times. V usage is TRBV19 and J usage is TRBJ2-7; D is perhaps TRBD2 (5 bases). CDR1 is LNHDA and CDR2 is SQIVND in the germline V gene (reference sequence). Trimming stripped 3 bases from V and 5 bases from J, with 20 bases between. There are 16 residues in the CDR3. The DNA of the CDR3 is TGTGCCAGTAGTATTAGTGAGAGGGATGCCCGGGACGAGCAGTACTTC. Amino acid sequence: CASSISERDARDEQYF.

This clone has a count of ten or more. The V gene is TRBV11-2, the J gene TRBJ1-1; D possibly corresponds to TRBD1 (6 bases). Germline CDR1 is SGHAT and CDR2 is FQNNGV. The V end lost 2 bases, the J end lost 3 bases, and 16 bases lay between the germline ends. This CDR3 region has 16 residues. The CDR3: CASSLSGGRRDTEAFF. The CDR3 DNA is TGTGCCAGCAGCTTAAGCGGGGGGCGCAGGGACACTGAAGCTTTCTTT.

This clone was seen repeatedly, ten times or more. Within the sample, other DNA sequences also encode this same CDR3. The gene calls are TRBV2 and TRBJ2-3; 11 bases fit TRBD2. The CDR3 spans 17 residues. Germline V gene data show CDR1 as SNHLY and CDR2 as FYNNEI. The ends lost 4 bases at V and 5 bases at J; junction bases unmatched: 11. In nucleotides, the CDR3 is TGTGCCAGCAGTGTTGGGTTAGCGGGAGGGCGGAGAGATACGCAGTATTTT. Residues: CASSVGLAGGRRDTQYF.

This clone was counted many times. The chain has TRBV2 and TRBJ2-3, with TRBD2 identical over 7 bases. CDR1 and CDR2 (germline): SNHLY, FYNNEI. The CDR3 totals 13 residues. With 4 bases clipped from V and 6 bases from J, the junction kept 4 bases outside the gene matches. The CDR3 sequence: CASSVLAVDTQYF. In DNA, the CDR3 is TGTGCCAGCAGTGTCCTAGCGGTGGATACGCAGTATTTT.

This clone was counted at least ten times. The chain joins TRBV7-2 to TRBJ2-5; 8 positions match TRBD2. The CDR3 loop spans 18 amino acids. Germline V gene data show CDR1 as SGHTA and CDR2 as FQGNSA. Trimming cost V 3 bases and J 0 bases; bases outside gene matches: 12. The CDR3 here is CASSLYEAGVSYQETQYF. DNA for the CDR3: TGTGCCAGCAGCTTGTACGAAGCGGGGGTTTCGTACCAAGAGACCCAGTACTTC.

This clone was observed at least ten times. CDR3 sequence (DNA): TGTGCCACCAGCACAAGACAGGGGGCGGGGCAAGAGACCCAGTACTTC. Translating gives CATSTRQGAGQETQYF. The chain joins TRBV15 to TRBJ2-5; 10 bases fit TRBD1. Germline-derived CDR1 and CDR2 are LNHNV and YYDKDF (reference sequence). This CDR3 is 16 amino acids long. Trimming removed 4 bases from V and 2 bases from J; junction bases left unmatched: 7. The full variable domain, with the rest looked up from reference TRBV15 and TRBJ2-5, is DAMVIQNPRYQVTQFGKPVTLSCSQTLNHNVMYWYQQKSSQAPKLLFHYYDKDFNNEADTPDNFQSRRPNTSFCFLDIRSPGLGDTAMYLCATSTRQGAGQETQYFGPGTRLLVL.

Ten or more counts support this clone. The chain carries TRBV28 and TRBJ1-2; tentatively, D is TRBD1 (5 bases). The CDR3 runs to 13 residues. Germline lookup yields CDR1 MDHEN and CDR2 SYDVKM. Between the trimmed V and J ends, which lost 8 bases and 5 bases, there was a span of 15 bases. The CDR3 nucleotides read TGTGCCAGCCGTTCTGCGGGGACGTATGGCTACACCTTC. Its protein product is CASRSAGTYGYTF.

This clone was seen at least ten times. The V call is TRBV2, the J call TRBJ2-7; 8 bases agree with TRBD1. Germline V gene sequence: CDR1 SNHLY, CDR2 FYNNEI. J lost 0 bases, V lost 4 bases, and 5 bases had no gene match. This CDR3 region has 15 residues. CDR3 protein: CASSARGRSSYEQYF. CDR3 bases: TGTGCCAGCAGTGCCAGGGGGCGAAGCTCCTACGAGCAGTACTTC.

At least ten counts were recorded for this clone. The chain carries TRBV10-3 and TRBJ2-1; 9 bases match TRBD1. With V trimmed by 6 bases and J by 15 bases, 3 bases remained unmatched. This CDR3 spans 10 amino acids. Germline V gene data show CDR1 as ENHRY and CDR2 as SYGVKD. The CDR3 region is CAIRGQGMFF. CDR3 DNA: TGTGCCATCAGGGGACAGGGAATGTTCTTC.

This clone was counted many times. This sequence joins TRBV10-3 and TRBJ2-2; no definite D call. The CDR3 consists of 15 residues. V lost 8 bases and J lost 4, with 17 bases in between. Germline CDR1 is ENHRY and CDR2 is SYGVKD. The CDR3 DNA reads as TGTGCCATCTGGAGTTCTGGTGATAGCACCGGGGAGCTGTTTTTT. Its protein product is CAIWSSGDSTGELFF.

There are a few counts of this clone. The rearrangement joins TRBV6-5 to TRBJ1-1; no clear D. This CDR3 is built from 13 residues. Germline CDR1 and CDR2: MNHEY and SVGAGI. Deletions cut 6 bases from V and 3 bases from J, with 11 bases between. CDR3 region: CASRVIGDTEAFF. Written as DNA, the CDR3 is TGTGCCAGCAGGGTGATCGGGGACACTGAAGCTTTCTTT.

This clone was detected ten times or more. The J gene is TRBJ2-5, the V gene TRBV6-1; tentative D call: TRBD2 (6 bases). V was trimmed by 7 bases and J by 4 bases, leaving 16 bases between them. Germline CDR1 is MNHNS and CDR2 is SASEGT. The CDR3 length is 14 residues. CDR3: CASTYRESGETQYF. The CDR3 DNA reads TGTGCCAGCACTTACCGGGAGTCGGGAGAGACCCAGTACTTC.

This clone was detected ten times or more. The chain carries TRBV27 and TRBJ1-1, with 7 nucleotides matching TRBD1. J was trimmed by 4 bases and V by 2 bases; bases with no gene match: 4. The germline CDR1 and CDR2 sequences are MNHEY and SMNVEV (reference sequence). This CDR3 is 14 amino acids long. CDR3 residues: CASSLGGGLTEAFF. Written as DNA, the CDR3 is TGTGCCAGCAGTTTAGGAGGGGGCCTCACTGAAGCTTTCTTT.

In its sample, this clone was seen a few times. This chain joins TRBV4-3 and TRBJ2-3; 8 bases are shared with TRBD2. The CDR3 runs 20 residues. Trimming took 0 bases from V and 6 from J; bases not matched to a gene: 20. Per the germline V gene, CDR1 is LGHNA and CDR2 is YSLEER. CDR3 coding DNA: TGCGCCAGCAGCCAAGATATTCAGTCGGGCGCCGGGGGGGGTGGGGATACGCAGTATTTT. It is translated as CASSQDIQSGAGGGGDTQYF.

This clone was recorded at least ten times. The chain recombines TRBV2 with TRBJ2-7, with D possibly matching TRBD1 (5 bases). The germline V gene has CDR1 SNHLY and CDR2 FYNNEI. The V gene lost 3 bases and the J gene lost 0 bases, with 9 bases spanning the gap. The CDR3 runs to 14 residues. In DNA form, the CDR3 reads TGTGCCAGCAGTGAGCAGGGTATCTCCTACGAGCAGTACTTC. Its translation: CASSEQGISYEQYF.

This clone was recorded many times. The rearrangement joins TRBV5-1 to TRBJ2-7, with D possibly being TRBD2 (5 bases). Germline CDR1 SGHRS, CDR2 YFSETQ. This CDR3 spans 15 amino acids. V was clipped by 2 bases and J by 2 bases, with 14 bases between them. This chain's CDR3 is CASSFSANGAYEQYF. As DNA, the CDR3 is TGCGCCAGCAGCTTTAGCGCCAACGGGGCCTACGAGCAGTACTTC.

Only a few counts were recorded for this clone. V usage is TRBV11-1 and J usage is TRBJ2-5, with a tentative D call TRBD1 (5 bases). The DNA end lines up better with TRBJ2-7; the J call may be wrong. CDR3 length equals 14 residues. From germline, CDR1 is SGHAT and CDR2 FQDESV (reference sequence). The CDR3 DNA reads TGTGCCAGCAGCTTAGCGGGGCAGGGCACCGAGCAGTACTTC. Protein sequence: CASSLAGQGTEQYF.

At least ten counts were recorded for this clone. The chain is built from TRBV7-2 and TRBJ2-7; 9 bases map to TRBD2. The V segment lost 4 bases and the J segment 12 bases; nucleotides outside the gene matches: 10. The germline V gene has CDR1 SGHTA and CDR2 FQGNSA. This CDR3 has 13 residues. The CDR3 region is CASSSTGSGGLYF. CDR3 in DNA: TGTGCCAGCAGCTCCACTGGAAGCGGGGGGTTGTACTTC.